The rows below give T cell receptor beta chains drawn from one sample of a study of blood T cells in healthy people across ages. Via MiXCR, TCRdb re-called the 5' RACE reads, giving one row per CDR3 protein. The sample lists over 500,000 distinct CDR3 sequences, over 25% seen once, with approximately 3.3% in the top ten. These same data were also listed under a study on T cells of mothers and their children.

The sequencing sample was made of blood. These TCRs come from a boy younger than 10 in good health. Both conserved end residues are part of each CDR3. The D gene is left open where the match is weak.

V gene	J gene	D gene	CDR3 protein
TRBV6-5	TRBJ1-2	.	CASRRGRGNYGYTF
TRBV3-1	.	.	CASSPNGLIFEQYF
TRBV12-3/TRBV12-4	TRBJ2-3	TRBD2	CASSRTSGSTHTQYF
TRBV20-1	TRBJ2-1	.	CSASPENSYNEQFF
TRBV6-2/TRBV6-3	TRBJ1-3	TRBD1	CASRRNRGASGNTIYF
TRBV20-1	TRBJ2-7	TRBD2	CSVSGGSTYEQYF
TRBV9	TRBJ2-5	.	CASSVALGGAATQYF
TRBV27	.	.	CASSGLNDNEQFF
TRBV29-1	TRBJ1-1	.	CSIRRDGVNTEAFF
TRBV28	TRBJ1-5	.	CASRPGALGNQPQHF
TRBV18	TRBJ2-7	.	CASSPQGRSYEQYF
TRBV6-2/TRBV6-3	TRBJ1-2	.	CASSRTVDYGYTF
TRBV6-4	TRBJ2-2	TRBD2	CASSRPPGLAAIGELFF
TRBV9	TRBJ2-3	.	CASSVAEGTDTQYF
TRBV10-3	TRBJ1-2	.	CAISANDRFWGATANYGYTF
TRBV9	TRBJ2-1	TRBD2	CASGRLAGISYNEQFF
TRBV20-1	TRBJ2-7	TRBD2	CSALTSGRDYEQYF
TRBV5-1	TRBJ2-1	.	CASSSTVRIDEQFF
TRBV11-2	TRBJ1-4	.	CASSFRGADNEKLFF
TRBV29-1	.	TRBD1	CSVGDSKSYEQYF
TRBV28	TRBJ2-5	TRBD2	CASSGPFTSGIGETQYF
TRBV28	TRBJ2-3	.	CASSFLGRRGSTDTQYF
TRBV5-5	TRBJ1-1	TRBD1	CASSSTRQGAGTEAFF
TRBV9	TRBJ2-1	.	CASSWGRVGNEQFF
TRBV4-1	TRBJ1-2	.	CASSQDVVDGYTF
TRBV6-2/TRBV6-3	TRBJ2-7	.	CASSYSNRVPYEQYF
TRBV12-5	TRBJ2-1	TRBD2	CASGLVSGRGPNNEQFF
TRBV14	TRBJ2-7	.	CASSQEAGLSYEQYF
TRBV7-2	TRBJ1-1	.	CASSPLGGPLNTEAFF
TRBV9	TRBJ2-1	.	CASSPGDGSRMNEQFF
TRBV12-3/TRBV12-4	TRBJ2-7	.	CASSSGPGREQYF
TRBV20-1	TRBJ2-4	.	CSARRGSAKNIQYF
TRBV10-3	TRBJ2-5	.	CATMDQETQYF
TRBV10-3	TRBJ2-5	.	CAISEIREETQYF
TRBV10-3	TRBJ2-7	TRBD1	CAISESIGTGGPRYEQYF
TRBV10-2	TRBJ1-1	.	CASSEPGMNTEAFF
TRBV29-1	TRBJ2-3	TRBD2	CSVPGLARDTQYF
TRBV30	TRBJ1-4	TRBD1	CTWSGSQGATNEKLFF
TRBV18	.	TRBD2	CASSPGLAGNSYEQYF
TRBV19	TRBJ1-4	TRBD1	CASSRQGELRTTNEKLFF
TRBV29-1	TRBJ2-3	.	CSVGVGGSADTQYF
TRBV7-6	TRBJ1-1	TRBD1	CASSFDGQENTEAFF
TRBV7-9	.	TRBD2	CASSLVNLAGVYEQFF
TRBV7-6	TRBJ2-2	.	CASSLVQLGELFF
TRBV7-9	TRBJ1-1	TRBD1	CASSLPGQGASGTEAFF
TRBV20-1	TRBJ2-5	.	CSARSGPWETQYF